The 8 T cell receptor beta chains below come from one sample, sequenced in a study of shared clonotypes between healthy human individuals (TCRdb year 2020). The library was built by means of the immunoSEQ multiplex PCR assay. TCRdb provides this immuneACCESS table in a form limited to in-frame rearrangements. Some clones are lacking; in checked studies, under half of them reflect an unresolved V gene, and why the rest are absent is not known. The sample table records 850,000 to 1,200,000 clones; 65% to 75% of these occur just once. Nearly 1.5% of the sample goes to the ten largest clones. Input material: memory CD4+ T cells sorted from blood. Interpreted using the paper, the cell subset or site label stands for: CD45RA-negative fraction. Receptors were obtained from a man aged 18 to 29 in good health.

This sequence joins TRBV10-3 and TRBJ2-7; 7 positions agree with TRBD2. The V segment lost 5 bases and the J segment 4 bases; nucleotides outside the gene matches: 11. Per germline, CDR1 ENHRY and CDR2 SYGVKD. This CDR3 is built from 15 residues. This chain's CDR3 is CAISYGTQAGYEQYF. The CDR3 region has the DNA TGTGCCATCAGTTATGGAACCCAAGCGGGATACGAGCAGTACTTC.

This chain joins TRBV6-1 and TRBJ1-6, with D hard to call. Germline assignment: CDR1 MNHNS and CDR2 SASEGT. The ends were cut back, 6 bases at V and 5 bases at J, with 2 bases in the middle. CDR3 length equals 11 residues. The chain's CDR3 is CASRDNSPLHF. CDR3 nucleotides: TGTGCCAGCAGGGATAATTCACCCCTCCACTTT.

The rearrangement joins TRBV18 to TRBJ1-1, with D maybe TRBD1 (5 bases). The CDR3 length is 12 residues. In germline, CDR1 is KGHSH, CDR2 LQKENI. Trimming removed 7 bases at V and 4 bases at J, with 10 bases between. CDR3 nucleotides: TGTGCCAGCTTGTCCGGGGGCACTGAAGCTTTCTTT. Residues: CASLSGGTEAFF.

The chain is built from TRBV18 and TRBJ2-3; a weak D match, TRBD1 (5 bases). CDR1 and CDR2 (germline): KGHSH, LQKENI. The CDR3 runs to 15 residues. Trimming removed 3 bases from V and 0 bases from J, with 10 bases in between. The CDR3 coding sequence is TGTGCCAGCTCACCCGGCGCAGGGAGCACAGATACGCAGTATTTT. Protein: CASSPGAGSTDTQYF.

The chain employs TRBV6-1 and TRBJ2-1; TRBD2 matches at 11 bases. CDR1 and CDR2 from the germline V gene are MNHNS and SASEGT. Losses at the gene ends were 6 bases for V and 5 bases for J; bases not matched to a gene: 3. CDR3 length equals 14 residues. CDR3 sequence reads: CASSVAGGHNEQFF. CDR3 DNA: TGTGCCAGCAGCGTAGCGGGGGGGCACAATGAGCAGTTCTTC.

This sequence joins TRBV2 and TRBJ1-2, with no clear D. Germline-derived CDR1 and CDR2 are SNHLY and FYNNEI. Trimming stripped 4 bases from V and 2 bases from J, with 11 bases between. The CDR3 totals 14 residues. The CDR3: CASSGLDSNYGYTF. CDR3 nucleotide sequence: TGTGCCAGCAGTGGTTTGGACTCAAACTATGGCTACACCTTC.

The chain carries TRBV19 and TRBJ2-2, with D uncertain. The CDR3 extends over 16 amino acids. V lost 5 bases to trimming and J lost 4 bases, with 17 bases between them. The germline gives CDR1 LNHDA, CDR2 SQIVND (reference sequence). This chain's CDR3 is CASSPKEGLSTGELFF. CDR3 coding DNA: TGTGCCAGTAGTCCGAAAGAAGGTCTGTCCACCGGGGAGCTGTTTTTT.

A few counts support this clone. The chain employs TRBV19 and TRBJ2-7; TRBD2 agrees at 7 bases. Trimming removed 4 bases from V and 3 bases from J; junction bases left unmatched: 9. The CDR3 covers 15 residues. The germline gives CDR1 LNHDA, CDR2 SQIVND (reference sequence). CDR3 sequence: CASSRVAGPLYEQYF. The CDR3 bases are TGTGCCAGTAGTAGAGTAGCGGGTCCCCTCTACGAGCAGTACTTC.